The table lists the clone carrying this TCR beta chain with many counts. The antigen is unknown. The sample is drawn from a study of T cell repertoires in cytomegalovirus infection. A single record per CDR3 protein comes from TCRdb applying MiXCR to the reads. Among roughly 730,000 distinct CDR3 sequences, about 33% were seen once, and the ten largest hold 15% to 20%. Germline assignment: CDR1 SGHTA and CDR2 FQGNSA. This CDR3 has 14 residues. V lost 5 bases to trimming and J lost 4 bases, with 14 bases between them. The sequence came from a human donor in good health (CMV status not recorded). Some clones in this sample may be carry-over from other donors' samples. The chain uses TRBV7-2 and TRBJ1-1; no clear D. Here the sequenced sample was cultured PBMCs, taken from culture after CMV antigen stimulation. The CDR3 coding sequence is TGTGCCAGCAGCCGCACTGCGCGCGGCACTGAAGCTTTCTTT. Encoded protein: CASSRTARGTEAFF.